This is a list of T cell receptor beta chains from one sample in a study of OX40 agonist ivuxolimab in advanced cancers. Only in-frame clones appear in the TCRdb table, and some are missing; sequencing was by immunoSEQ multiplex PCR. The sample shows about 60,000 clones, over 75% of them seen only once. Sequences were derived from CD4+ or CD8+ T cells sorted from blood, sampled in a trial of the OX40 agonist ivuxolimab. The receptors here all came from an adult with an advanced solid tumor such as melanoma, head and neck, liver or kidney cancer. CDR3s include the opening cysteine and the closing phenylalanine or tryptophan. Fields, in order: V gene, J gene, CDR3 protein.

V gene: TRBV7-6
J gene: TRBJ1-1
CDR3 protein: CASSLVIGSLSEAFF

V gene: TRBV19
J gene: TRBJ2-6
CDR3 protein: CASTILAGGGPGANVLTF

V gene: TRBV6-1
J gene: TRBJ2-5
CDR3 protein: CASRVTYGETQYF

V gene: TRBV27
J gene: TRBJ2-2
CDR3 protein: CASSLFGLAGPANTGELFF

V gene: TRBV9
J gene: TRBJ1-1
CDR3 protein: CASSVGTAHTEAFF

V gene: TRBV2
J gene: TRBJ1-5
CDR3 protein: CASKANSNQPQHF

V gene: TRBV9
J gene: TRBJ2-7
CDR3 protein: CASSARGQGLHEQYF

V gene: TRBV28
J gene: TRBJ2-7
CDR3 protein: CASSHYAGKYEQYF

V gene: TRBV18
J gene: TRBJ2-7
CDR3 protein: CASSSGTGPYEQYF

V gene: TRBV18
J gene: TRBJ1-1
CDR3 protein: CASSPTYRNTEAFF

V gene: TRBV29-1
J gene: TRBJ2-7
CDR3 protein: CSVMYTGEQYF

V gene: TRBV5-5
J gene: TRBJ2-6
CDR3 protein: CASSPTTSGANVLTF

V gene: TRBV13
J gene: TRBJ2-7
CDR3 protein: CASSFNRQFGEQYF

V gene: TRBV28
J gene: TRBJ1-5
CDR3 protein: CASSLAGPQHF

V gene: TRBV11-2
J gene: TRBJ1-5
CDR3 protein: CASSLVGQQPQHF

V gene: TRBV10-3
J gene: TRBJ1-1
CDR3 protein: CATAGGLFEAFF

V gene: TRBV10-1
J gene: TRBJ1-2
CDR3 protein: CASSPTTDSYGYTF

V gene: TRBV11-3
J gene: TRBJ2-1
CDR3 protein: CASSLKGLDNEQFF

V gene: TRBV28
J gene: TRBJ1-2
CDR3 protein: CASIPSIGQGYGYTF

V gene: TRBV27
J gene: TRBJ2-7
CDR3 protein: CASSRDRVSEEQYF

V gene: TRBV18
J gene: TRBJ2-3
CDR3 protein: CASSTTSGGFGDTQYF

V gene: TRBV5-8
J gene: TRBJ2-7
CDR3 protein: CASSLEGGSSYPYEQYF

V gene: TRBV9
J gene: TRBJ2-1
CDR3 protein: CASSVLAVSSYNEQFF

V gene: TRBV2
J gene: TRBJ2-5
CDR3 protein: CASSLGTEQETQYF

V gene: TRBV28
J gene: TRBJ1-2
CDR3 protein: CASSYRTRKNYGYTF

V gene: TRBV7-2
J gene: TRBJ1-2
CDR3 protein: CASSPSDATFGYTF

V gene: TRBV7-2
J gene: TRBJ2-6
CDR3 protein: CASSSRAGANVLTF

V gene: TRBV6-1
J gene: TRBJ1-2
CDR3 protein: CAIGYKNYGYTF

V gene: TRBV5-4
J gene: TRBJ2-3
CDR3 protein: CASSLRDQGLDTQYF

V gene: TRBV18
J gene: TRBJ1-6
CDR3 protein: CASSPTPSGRQQNSPLHF

V gene: TRBV5-4
J gene: TRBJ1-6
CDR3 protein: CASSLDRATSYNSPLHF

V gene: TRBV27
J gene: TRBJ2-1
CDR3 protein: CASSLWLARNNEQFF

V gene: TRBV2
J gene: TRBJ1-6
CDR3 protein: CASSDLRQYNSPLHF

V gene: TRBV7-9
J gene: TRBJ2-2
CDR3 protein: CASSVTRNTGELFF

V gene: TRBV4-1
J gene: TRBJ2-6
CDR3 protein: CASSQGDREAISGANVLTF

V gene: TRBV9
J gene: TRBJ2-3
CDR3 protein: CASSPPGSGRAGMQYF

V gene: TRBV19
J gene: TRBJ1-2
CDR3 protein: CASSRSWGQYGYTF

V gene: TRBV5-4
J gene: TRBJ1-6
CDR3 protein: CASSWASDNSPLHF

V gene: TRBV6-1
J gene: TRBJ2-2
CDR3 protein: CASSGGRGELFF

V gene: TRBV29-1
J gene: TRBJ1-1
CDR3 protein: CSLQRETEAFF

V gene: TRBV2
J gene: TRBJ2-2
CDR3 protein: CASWLGASTGELFF

V gene: TRBV6-5
J gene: TRBJ1-2
CDR3 protein: CASSRQGSDGYTF

V gene: TRBV5-1
J gene: TRBJ2-4
CDR3 protein: CASSSGTGLNIQYF

V gene: TRBV19
J gene: TRBJ2-7
CDR3 protein: CASSPGTGAEQYF

V gene: TRBV15
J gene: TRBJ2-5
CDR3 protein: CATRSARLSWETQYF

V gene: TRBV5-8
J gene: TRBJ2-7
CDR3 protein: CASNFGYEQYF

V gene: TRBV10-3
J gene: TRBJ1-1
CDR3 protein: CATSGQVLGTEAFF

V gene: TRBV14
J gene: TRBJ2-5
CDR3 protein: CASSQHVRQQETQYF

V gene: TRBV10-3
J gene: TRBJ1-1
CDR3 protein: CAISGTGGDVNTEAFF

V gene: TRBV5-5
J gene: TRBJ2-4
CDR3 protein: CASSPRQGTGDLNIQYF

V gene: TRBV7-2
J gene: TRBJ1-3
CDR3 protein: CASSSRGASSGNTIYF

V gene: TRBV6-1
J gene: TRBJ2-7
CDR3 protein: CASSARDSPYEQYF

V gene: TRBV15
J gene: TRBJ2-3
CDR3 protein: CATSRNGVTDTQYF

V gene: TRBV7-9
J gene: TRBJ1-3
CDR3 protein: CASSSRQENTIYF

V gene: TRBV9
J gene: TRBJ2-1
CDR3 protein: CASSVGTDPYNEQFF

V gene: TRBV6-5
J gene: TRBJ1-2
CDR3 protein: CASNRNYGYTF